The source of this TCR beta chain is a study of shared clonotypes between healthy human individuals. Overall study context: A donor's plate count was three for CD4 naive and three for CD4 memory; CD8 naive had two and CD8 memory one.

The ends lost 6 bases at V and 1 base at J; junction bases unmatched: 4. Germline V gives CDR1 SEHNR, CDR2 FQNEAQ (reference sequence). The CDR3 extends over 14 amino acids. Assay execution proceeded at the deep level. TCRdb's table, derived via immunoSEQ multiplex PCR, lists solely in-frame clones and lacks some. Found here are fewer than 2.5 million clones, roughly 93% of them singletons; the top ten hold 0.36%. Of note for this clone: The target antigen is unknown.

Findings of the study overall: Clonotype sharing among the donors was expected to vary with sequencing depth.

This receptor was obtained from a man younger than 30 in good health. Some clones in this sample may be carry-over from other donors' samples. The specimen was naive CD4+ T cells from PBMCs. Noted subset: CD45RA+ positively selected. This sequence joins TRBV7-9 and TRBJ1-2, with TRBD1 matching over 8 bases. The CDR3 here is CASSRTGLNYGYTF. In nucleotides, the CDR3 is TGTGCCAGCAGTCGGACAGGGCTTAACTATGGCTACACCTTC.